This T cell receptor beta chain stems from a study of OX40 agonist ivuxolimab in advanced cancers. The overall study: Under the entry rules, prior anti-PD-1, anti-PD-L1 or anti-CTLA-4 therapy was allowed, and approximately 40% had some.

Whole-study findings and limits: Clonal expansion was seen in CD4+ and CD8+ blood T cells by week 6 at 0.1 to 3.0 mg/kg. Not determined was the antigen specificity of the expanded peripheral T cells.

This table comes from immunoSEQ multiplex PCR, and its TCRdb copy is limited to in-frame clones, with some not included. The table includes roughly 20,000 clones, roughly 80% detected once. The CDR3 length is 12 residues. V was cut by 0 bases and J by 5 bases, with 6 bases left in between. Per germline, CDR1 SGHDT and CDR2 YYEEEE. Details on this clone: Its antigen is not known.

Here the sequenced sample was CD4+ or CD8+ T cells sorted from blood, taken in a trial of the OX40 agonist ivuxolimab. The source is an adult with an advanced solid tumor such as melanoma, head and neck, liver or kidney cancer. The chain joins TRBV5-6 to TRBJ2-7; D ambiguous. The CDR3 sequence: CASSLGPNEQYF. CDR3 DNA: TGTGCCAGCAGCTTGGGCCCGAACGAGCAGTACTTC.